This TCR beta chain is from a study of OX40 agonist ivuxolimab in advanced cancers. Study summary: Dose-escalation patients' cancers were hepatocellular carcinoma, melanoma, renal cell or head and neck cancer. Study-wide results and caveats: At 0.1 to 3.0 mg/kg and by week 6, CD4+ and CD8+ T cells in the blood had expanded clonally.

CDR1 is MNHEY and CDR2 is SMNVEV in the germline V gene (reference sequence). This CDR3 is built from 16 residues. V was pared by 5 bases and J by 5 bases, with 13 bases of the junction left unmatched. Note on this clone: Its antigen is unknown.

TCRdb's copy holds only in-frame clones and misses some; the assay was immunoSEQ multiplex PCR. Of about 42,000 clones in the sample, 85% to 90% were seen once. The sample here was CD4+ or CD8+ T cells sorted from blood, taken in a trial of the OX40 agonist ivuxolimab. The chain carries TRBV27 and TRBJ2-5, with TRBD1 matching 8 bases. This receptor was taken from an adult with an advanced solid tumor such as melanoma, head and neck, liver or kidney cancer. In DNA form, the CDR3 reads TGTGCCAGCAGTCTTTTAAGGACAGGGCGATGGGAGACCCAGTACTTC. Translation gives CASSLLRTGRWETQYF.